A single sample is the source of the 20 T cell receptor beta chains below, sequenced in a study of T cells in Graves' hyperthyroidism and ophthalmopathy. Researchers took RNA transcripts and amplified the TCR beta CDR3 regions from them. HTBI primers were used for first-round RT-PCR of the TCR CDR3. TCRdb passed the multiplex PCR reads through MiXCR, listing each CDR3 protein once. The sample records a few hundred thousand distinct CDR3 sequences, about 15% being singletons. The sequencing sample was made of blood. Receptor source: a woman aged 25 to 39 with Graves' hyperthyroidism.

This clonotype has ten or more counts. CDR3 protein: CASRLARDSGYTF. The DNA for the CDR3 is TGTGCCAGCCGACTGGCGAGGGACTCTGGCTACACCTTC. V is TRBV12-3 or TRBV12-4 and J is TRBJ1-2; D is possibly TRBD1 (5 bases). The CDR3 contains 13 residues. The V end lost 8 bases, the J end lost 7 bases, and 17 bases lay between the germline ends.

This clonotype has a handful of counts. The V gene is TRBV30, the J gene TRBJ2-3, with D possibly being TRBD2 (7 bases). Germline lookup yields CDR1 GTSNPN and CDR2 SVGIG (reference sequence). The CDR3 consists of 15 residues. Trimming took 3 bases from V and 2 from J, leaving 15 bases between them. Here the CDR3 DNA reads TGTGCCTGGAGCCCGACCGCGGGGGCCACAGATACGCAGTATTTT. It translates to CAWSPTAGATDTQYF.

This clonotype was detected ten times or more. This chain uses TRBV5-1 with TRBJ2-1; 14 bases match TRBD2. V shed 4 bases and J 4 bases; nucleotides not matched to a gene: 7. The germline V gene encodes CDR1 SGHRS and CDR2 YFSETQ. The CDR3 sequence is 17 residues long. The CDR3 here is CASSPRLAGGGYNEQFF. The CDR3 DNA follows: TGCGCCAGCAGCCCTCGACTAGCGGGAGGGGGTTACAATGAGCAGTTCTTC. Together with reference TRBV5-1 and TRBJ2-1, the CDR3 gives the full variable domain: KAGVTQTPRYLIKTRGQQVTLSCSPISGHRSVSWYQQTPGQGLQFLFEYFSETQRNKGNFPGRFSGRQFSNSRSEMNVSTLELGDSALYLCASSPRLAGGGYNEQFFGPGTRLTVL.

This clonotype was recorded a few times. The rearrangement uses TRBV20-1 and TRBJ2-2; the match to TRBD1 covers 10 bases. Germline V CDR1 and CDR2: DFQATT, SNEGSKA (reference sequence). After removal of 6 bases from V and 3 bases from J, the junction contained 7 bases not matched to a gene. The CDR3 extends over 15 amino acids. CDR3: CSALRQGAYTGELFF. CDR3 DNA: TGCAGTGCACTGAGACAGGGGGCCTACACCGGGGAGCTGTTTTTT.

This clonotype has at least ten counts. The chain has TRBV3-1 and TRBJ2-1; D might be TRBD2 (6 bases). The germline V and J ends were trimmed by 0 bases and 4 bases, with 13 bases remaining between them. CDR1 is LGHDT and CDR2 is YNNKEL in the germline V gene (reference sequence). The CDR3 totals 16 residues. The CDR3 DNA reads TGTGCCAGCAGCCAAGATTCCCTAGCGCCTTACAATGAGCAGTTCTTC. This gives the protein CASSQDSLAPYNEQFF.

In its sample, this clonotype was seen many times. This chain uses TRBV27 with TRBJ2-7; 10 bases map to TRBD2. The ends lost 7 bases at V and 7 bases at J; junction bases unmatched: 13. Germline CDR1 MNHEY, CDR2 SMNVEV (reference sequence). The CDR3 extends over 15 amino acids. The chain's CDR3 is CASNTGLAGAGEQYF. The CDR3 nucleotides read TGTGCCAGCAATACGGGGCTAGCGGGAGCCGGAGAGCAGTACTTC.

The chain employs TRBV5-1 and TRBJ2-1, with 12 bases lining up with TRBD1. This CDR3 is built from 17 residues. Trimming took 0 bases from V and 10 from J; bases not matched to a gene: 11. Germline V gives CDR1 SGHRS, CDR2 YFSETQ. The CDR3 region has the DNA TGCGCCAGCAGCTTGGGGGGGTCGGGACAGGGGGCCGGGGAGCAGTTCTTC. Residues: CASSLGGSGQGAGEQFF.

This clonotype was recorded at least ten times. The rearrangement links TRBV30 to TRBJ1-1, with a possible D match to TRBD1 (6 bases). The germline V gene has CDR1 GTSNPN and CDR2 SVGIG (reference sequence). This CDR3 comprises 14 residues. Trimming left V 2 bases short and J 4 bases short, with 14 bases between. The CDR3 spells CAWSTQTGGTEAFF. As DNA, the CDR3 is TGTGCCTGGAGTACGCAGACAGGAGGCACTGAAGCTTTCTTT.

This chain joins TRBV18 and TRBJ2-3; 11 bases map to TRBD2. The trim removed 6 bases at V and 1 base at J, leaving 6 bases unmatched. This CDR3 is built from 16 residues. CDR1 and CDR2 from the germline V gene are KGHSH and LQKENI. The chain's CDR3 is CASSLLAGARTDTQYF. In DNA, the CDR3 is TGTGCCAGCTCTCTACTAGCGGGAGCCCGCACAGATACGCAGTATTTT.

This clonotype came up many times. The genes are TRBV27 and TRBJ2-7; 8 bases match TRBD2. CDR1 is MNHEY and CDR2 is SMNVEV in the germline V gene (reference sequence). CDR3 length: 14 amino acids. V lost 7 bases to trimming and J lost 0 bases; unmatched junction nucleotides: 5. CDR3 in amino acids: CASIQRETSYEQYF. In nucleotides, the CDR3 is TGTGCCAGCATACAGCGGGAGACCTCCTACGAGCAGTACTTC.

This clonotype was seen only a few times. The J gene is TRBJ2-7, the V gene TRBV7-9; D not resolved. CDR3 length: 15 residues. The germline CDR1 and CDR2 sequences are SEHNR and FQNEAQ (reference sequence). V shed 4 bases and J shed 3 bases, with 16 bases lying between them. Written as DNA, the CDR3 is TGTGCCAGCAGCTCTGATGGGCTGCCCTTCTACGAGCAGTACTTC. This gives the protein CASSSDGLPFYEQYF.

This clonotype appeared many times. The gene calls are TRBV12-3 or TRBV12-4 and TRBJ2-5, with 7 bases lining up with TRBD1. The CDR3 sequence is 15 residues long. The junction had 10 bases not matched to a gene; V was cut back by 6 bases and J by 3 bases. For the CDR3, the DNA is TGTGCCAGCAGGTTCAGGGGAACAGGGGAAGAGACCCAGTACTTC. Its translation: CASRFRGTGEETQYF.

This clonotype was detected many times. J is TRBJ2-4 and V is TRBV12-3 or TRBV12-4; D is ambiguous. The CDR3 consists of 14 residues. Trimming cost V 1 base and J 6 bases, with 10 bases left between them. The CDR3 sequence is CASSLEGKRNIQYF. CDR3 sequence (DNA): TGTGCCAGCAGTTTAGAAGGGAAGCGAAACATTCAGTACTTC.

This chain joins TRBV27 and TRBJ2-1; 10 nucleotides agree with TRBD2. This CDR3 is 15 amino acids long. V shed 5 bases, J shed 7 bases, and the junction held 8 bases outside the gene matches. Germline CDR1 reads MNHEY; CDR2 reads SMNVEV (reference sequence). CDR3 sequence reads: CASSQGASGSNEQFF. The CDR3 coding sequence is TGTGCCAGCAGTCAAGGGGCTAGCGGGAGTAATGAGCAGTTCTTC.

This clonotype was seen many times. This rearrangement joins TRBV28 to TRBJ1-4; a weak D match, TRBD1 (6 bases). There are 17 residues in the CDR3. Germline values: CDR1 MDHEN, CDR2 SYDVKM. V lost 4 bases and J 5 bases, leaving 20 bases between the germline ends. CDR3 nucleotides: TGTGCCAGCAGTTACTCCCCGTTCAGGGGCCGAAATGAAAAACTGTTTTTT. Its translation: CASSYSPFRGRNEKLFF.

With respect to this clonotype: Just one base apart from a much larger clone, this may be a read error. The chain links TRBV11-2 to TRBJ2-7; D remains unclear. Per germline, CDR1 SGHAT and CDR2 FQNNGV. The CDR3 contains 13 residues. The CDR3 here is CASSSLAAYEQCF. Here the CDR3 DNA reads TGTGCCAGCAGTTCACTGGCGGCCTACGAGCAGTGCTTC.

A single count supports this clonotype. This chain uses TRBV19 with TRBJ2-1; TRBD1 agrees at 7 bases. The V gene end was trimmed by 1 base and the J gene end by 4 bases; junction bases not matched to a gene: 10. Germline CDR1 is LNHDA and CDR2 is SQIVND (reference sequence). The CDR3 consists of 17 residues. As DNA, the CDR3 is TGTGCCAGTAGTATAGGAAGGACAGGCGTTTCTTACAATGAGCAGTTCTTC. It yields the protein CASSIGRTGVSYNEQFF.

The chain couples TRBV12-3 or TRBV12-4 to TRBJ2-1; D not resolved. The length of the CDR3 is 17 residues. V lost 3 bases to trimming and J lost 3 bases, with 18 bases between them. CDR3 nucleotide sequence: TGTGCCAGCAGTTTCGCCTCTTGGAGCGACGTCTACAATGAGCAGTTCTTC. This translates into CASSFASWSDVYNEQFF.

This clonotype appeared many times. The chain joins TRBV2 to TRBJ1-2, with no clear D. The V gene lost 2 bases and the J gene lost 4 bases, with 5 bases spanning the gap. Germline V gene lookup returns CDR1 SNHLY and CDR2 FYNNEI. The CDR3 runs 12 residues. The CDR3, as DNA: TGTGCCAGCAGTGAACAGAGCTATGGCTACACCTTC. The encoded protein is CASSEQSYGYTF.

The rearrangement uses TRBV27 and TRBJ2-7, with D unclear. This CDR3 contains 10 residues. Between the trimmed V and J ends, which lost 8 bases and 6 bases, there was a span of 8 bases. Germline CDR1 is MNHEY and CDR2 is SMNVEV (reference sequence). Here the CDR3 DNA reads TGTGCCAGCGGTAGGTGCGAGCAGTACTTC. Protein: CASGRCEQYF.